This entry lists 27 T cell receptor beta chains sequenced from one sample in a study of blood T cell repertoires in COVID-19. TCRdb keeps only in-frame clones here, not all; method: immunoSEQ multiplex PCR. The sample consists of 150,000 to 200,000 clones, about 86% of them appearing once. The material sequenced was PBMCs or T cells enriched from blood (not recorded which). The receptors here all came from a woman in her forties in a cohort exposed to, infected with or recovered from COVID-19 (not recorded which).

There are a few counts of this clone. V gene TRBV6-4 combines with J gene TRBJ2-3, with D possibly TRBD2 on 5 matching bases. The germline V gene encodes CDR1 MRHNA and CDR2 SNTAGT. The V end was cut by 3 bases, the J end by 6 bases, with 13 bases between. This CDR3 is 14 amino acids long. The DNA for the CDR3 is TGTGCCAGCAGTGAGAAACTAGAAGGCGATACGCAGTATTTT. This gives the protein CASSEKLEGDTQYF.

The J gene is TRBJ2-7, the V gene TRBV11-3; D is perhaps TRBD1 (6 bases). In germline, CDR1 is SGHNT, CDR2 YENEEA. The CDR3 has 15 residues. Trimming removed 3 bases at V and 1 base at J, with 13 bases between. The CDR3 is CASSFKAGESYEQYF. Written as DNA, the CDR3 is TGTGCCAGCAGCTTTAAGGCAGGGGAGTCCTACGAGCAGTACTTC.

The chain links TRBV19 to TRBJ1-6; D gene uncertain. V lost 7 bases to trimming and J lost 7 bases, with 8 bases between them. This CDR3 comprises 12 residues. CDR1 and CDR2 from the germline V gene are LNHDA and SQIVND (reference sequence). This CDR3 reads CASKEGNSPLHF. The DNA for the CDR3 is TGTGCCAGTAAGGAGGGCAATTCACCCCTCCACTTT.

V gene TRBV5-4 combines with J gene TRBJ2-2; TRBD2 matches 9 bases. CDR3 length: 16 amino acids. Germline loops: CDR1 SGHNT, CDR2 YYREEE (reference sequence). Trimming cost V 4 bases and J 0 bases; bases outside gene matches: 4. The CDR3 bases are TGTGCCAGCAGCCTTAAGCGGGAGGCGAACACCGGGGAGCTGTTTTTT. Translating it yields CASSLKREANTGELFF. The variable domain in full, completed from reference TRBV5-4 and TRBJ2-2, reads ETGVTQSPTHLIKTRGQQVTLRCSSQSGHNTVSWYQQALGQGPQFIFQYYREEENGRGNFPPRFSGLQFPNYSSELNVNALELDDSALYLCASSLKREANTGELFFGEGSRLTVL.

The chain is built from TRBV9 and TRBJ1-1; the D is unclear. In germline, CDR1 is SGDLS, CDR2 YYNGEE. The CDR3 length is 13 residues. Trimming removed 4 bases at V and 6 bases at J, with 13 bases between. CDR3 region: CASSPQSRAEAFF. The DNA for the CDR3 is TGTGCCAGCAGCCCTCAATCGAGGGCTGAAGCTTTCTTT.

V and J are TRBV11-2 and TRBJ1-1, with D possibly TRBD1 on 5 matching bases. Trimming took 8 bases from V and 0 from J, leaving 10 bases between them. The CDR3 has 13 residues. Per germline, CDR1 SGHAT and CDR2 FQNNGV. The CDR3 DNA reads TGTGCCAGCCTGACGGACATGAACACTGAAGCTTTCTTT. Translation gives CASLTDMNTEAFF.

CDR3 amino acids: CASSPPGSSGNTIYF. The CDR3 nucleotides are TGTGCCAGCTCACCACCCGGGTCCTCTGGAAACACCATATATTTT. The chain employs TRBV18 and TRBJ1-3, with D hard to call. This CDR3 is built from 15 residues. CDR1 is KGHSH, CDR2 LQKENI, per germline. V shed 0 bases and J shed 0 bases, with 6 bases lying between them. The whole variable domain, remainder taken from reference TRBV18 and TRBJ1-3, is NAGVMQNPRHLVRRRGQEARLRCSPMKGHSHVYWYRQLPEEGLKFMVYLQKENIIDESGMPKERFSAEFPKEGPSILRIQQVVRGDSAAYFCASSPPGSSGNTIYFGEGSWLTVV.

This chain's CDR3 is CASSPTGTGGGSPLHF. As DNA, the CDR3 is TGTGCCAGCAGTCCTACCGGGACAGGGGGTGGGTCACCCCTCCACTTT. J is TRBJ1-6 and V is TRBV27; 11 nucleotides line up with TRBD1. Germline V lookup: CDR1 MNHEY, CDR2 SMNVEV (reference sequence). This CDR3 region has 16 residues. After removal of 5 bases from V and 10 bases from J, the junction contained 10 bases not matched to a gene.

This chain joins TRBV6-5 and TRBJ2-5; D not resolved. The V gene's germline CDR1 is MNHEY and CDR2 SVGAGI. The CDR3 runs to 15 residues. The ends were cut back, 2 bases at V and 4 bases at J, with 14 bases in the middle. The CDR3: CASSYAPGPGETQYF. CDR3 coding DNA: TGTGCCAGCAGTTACGCTCCGGGTCCGGGAGAGACCCAGTACTTC.

The genes are TRBV7-2 and TRBJ2-1; tentative D call: TRBD1 (6 bases). The V gene's germline CDR1 is SGHTA and CDR2 FQGNSA. The V and J ends lost 0 bases and 5 bases respectively, with 17 bases between them. The CDR3 is made up of 17 amino acids. The CDR3 is CASSLASGDGSNNEQFF. The DNA of the CDR3 is TGTGCCAGCAGCTTAGCGTCAGGGGACGGATCCAACAATGAGCAGTTCTTC.

This clone was counted once. This chain's CDR3 is CASSSTGDTEAFF. The CDR3 nucleotides are TGTGCCAGCAGCTCCACGGGGGACACTGAAGCTTTCTTT. This chain uses TRBV5-4 with TRBJ1-1, with D maybe TRBD1 (5 bases). The CDR3 consists of 13 residues. V shed 3 bases and J shed 3 bases, with 9 bases lying between them. Germline V gene lookup returns CDR1 SGHNT and CDR2 YYREEE (reference sequence).

This rearrangement joins TRBV4-1 to TRBJ2-7; TRBD2 matches 11 bases. The germline V gene has CDR1 MGHRA and CDR2 YSYEKL. Germline trimming cut 0 bases from V and 7 bases from J; bases unmatched to any gene: 8. The CDR3 sequence is 16 residues long. In nucleotides, the CDR3 is TGCGCCAGCAGCCAAGAGCTAGCGGGAGGCCGCGTAGAGCAGTACTTC. Protein sequence: CASSQELAGGRVEQYF.

V gene TRBV24-1 combines with J gene TRBJ1-5; the match to TRBD1 covers 8 bases. The CDR3 extends over 14 amino acids. V lost 6 bases and J lost 5; bases outside the gene matches: 5. Germline V lookup: CDR1 KGHDR, CDR2 SFDVKD. The CDR3 region has the DNA TGTGCCACCAGTACAGGGGGATGGGATCAGCCCCAGCATTTT. Encoded protein: CATSTGGWDQPQHF.

The chain links TRBV14 to TRBJ1-2; perhaps TRBD1 as D (6 bases). This CDR3 region has 15 residues. Trimming removed 3 bases at V and 1 base at J, with 12 bases between. Germline-derived CDR1 and CDR2 are SGHDN and FVKESK. The CDR3 DNA reads as TGTGCCAGCAGCCACCGGACAGACCTTAACTATGGCTACACCTTC. This sequence encodes CASSHRTDLNYGYTF.

J is TRBJ2-3 and V is TRBV7-9; a possible D gene is TRBD2 (6 bases). CDR1 and CDR2 (germline): SEHNR, FQNEAQ (reference sequence). V was cut by 4 bases and J by 2 bases, with 22 bases left in between. The CDR3 spans 18 residues. CDR3 amino acids: CASSYGSWGEPITDTQYF. In DNA, the CDR3 is TGTGCCAGCAGCTACGGGTCTTGGGGGGAACCTATCACAGATACGCAGTATTTT. Drawing the rest from reference TRBV7-9 and TRBJ2-3, the complete variable domain is DTGVSQNPRHKITKRGQNVTFRCDPISEHNRLYWYRQTLGQGPEFLTYFQNEAQLEKSRLLSDRFSAERPKGSFSTLEIQRTEQGDSAMYLCASSYGSWGEPITDTQYFGPGTRLTVL.

This clone has just one count. This chain uses TRBV4-2 with TRBJ1-1; D call uncertain. Trimming shortened V by 0 bases and J by 6 bases, and 8 bases separated the two germline ends. The CDR3 length is 13 residues. CDR1 is LGHNA, CDR2 YNFKEQ, per germline. The CDR3 reads CASSQEGGAEAFF. The CDR3 DNA reads TGTGCCAGCAGCCAAGAAGGAGGAGCTGAAGCTTTCTTT.

The chain uses TRBV28 and TRBJ1-2, with D hard to call. In germline, CDR1 is MDHEN, CDR2 SYDVKM. This CDR3 spans 14 amino acids. V was pared by 7 bases and J by 8 bases, with 20 bases between. CDR3 coding DNA: TGTGCCAGCAACCCCAAAGAGGATATGTTCGGCTACACCTTC. Its protein product is CASNPKEDMFGYTF.

The rearrangement joins TRBV11-2 to TRBJ1-2, with D maybe TRBD1 (5 bases). The V and J ends lost 1 base and 5 bases respectively, with 14 bases between them. Germline V gene sequence: CDR1 SGHAT, CDR2 FQNNGV. This CDR3 spans 15 amino acids. The CDR3 loop reads CASSLAPGKEYGYTF. The CDR3 region has the DNA TGTGCCAGCAGCTTAGCCCCAGGGAAGGAGTATGGCTACACCTTC.

This sequence joins TRBV6-5 and TRBJ2-4; TRBD2 matches 8 bases. CDR1 MNHEY and CDR2 SVGAGI come from the germline V gene. The CDR3 extends over 15 amino acids. After removal of 0 bases from V and 8 bases from J, the junction contained 6 bases not matched to a gene. CDR3 nucleotides: TGTGCCAGCAGTTACTCTCGGGGGGGCATGGACATTCAGTACTTC. Encoded protein: CASSYSRGGMDIQYF.

V usage is TRBV3-1 (or the pseudogene TRBV3-2) and J usage is TRBJ1-3; TRBD1 agrees at 7 bases. V was pared by 1 base and J by 3 bases, with 9 bases of the junction left unmatched. CDR1 and CDR2 from the germline V gene are LGHDT and YNNKEL (reference sequence). This CDR3 has 17 amino acids. CDR3 sequence (DNA): TGTGCCAGCAGCCAAGGGACAGGCCCGTATAGTGGAAACACCATATATTTT. As protein: CASSQGTGPYSGNTIYF.

The J gene is TRBJ1-1, the V gene TRBV6-5, with 10 bases matching TRBD1. V dropped 0 bases and J dropped 12; count of bases not matched to a gene: 7. The CDR3 has 14 residues. Germline CDR1 is MNHEY and CDR2 is SVGAGI. CDR3 sequence reads: CASSYSTGQGLTFF. The CDR3 bases are TGTGCCAGCAGTTACTCGACGGGACAGGGGTTGACTTTCTTT.

This chain links TRBV27 with TRBJ2-3, with 13 bases matching TRBD2. Trimming cost V 5 bases and J 3 bases; bases outside gene matches: 2. The CDR3 runs to 15 residues. Per germline, CDR1 MNHEY and CDR2 SMNVEV (reference sequence). CDR3 nucleotides: TGTGCCAGCAGTGGGACTAGCGGGGTAACAGATACGCAGTATTTT. It codes for CASSGTSGVTDTQYF.

This sequence joins TRBV12-3 or TRBV12-4 and TRBJ2-7; D uncertain. The CDR3 contains 12 residues. V shed 6 bases and J shed 2 bases, with 8 bases lying between them. CDR3 sequence (DNA): TGTGCCAGCAGCGTCCTTCCCTACGAGCAGTACTTC. Its protein is CASSVLPYEQYF.

V is TRBV2 and J is TRBJ2-6; 12 nucleotides align to TRBD1. The CDR3 length is 16 residues. The junction had 8 bases not matched to a gene; V was cut back by 10 bases and J by 4 bases. In germline, CDR1 is SNHLY, CDR2 FYNNEI. The CDR3 region is CATVGQGATGANVLTF. The CDR3, as DNA: TGTGCCACCGTGGGACAGGGGGCGACAGGGGCCAACGTCCTGACTTTC.

The chain links TRBV7-2 to TRBJ2-2; 7 positions agree with TRBD2. V shed 3 bases, J shed 7 bases, and the junction held 5 bases outside the gene matches. Germline V gene data show CDR1 as SGHTA and CDR2 as FQGNSA. The CDR3 totals 14 residues. The CDR3 here is CASSLSPGGGELFF. CDR3 DNA: TGTGCCAGCAGCTTGTCACCGGGAGGCGGGGAGCTGTTTTTT.

This clone has just a few counts. The chain couples TRBV7-9 to TRBJ1-1; D is unresolved. Germline V gives CDR1 SEHNR, CDR2 FQNEAQ (reference sequence). V was clipped by 5 bases and J by 4 bases, with 8 bases between them. This CDR3 has 12 amino acids. The CDR3 region has the DNA TGTGCCAGCAGCCGCGTAGCCACTGAAGCTTTCTTT. It codes for CASSRVATEAFF.

The gene calls are TRBV7-6 and TRBJ2-2; 13 bases line up with TRBD2. The CDR3 runs to 17 residues. V shed 1 base and J 5 bases; nucleotides not matched to a gene: 4. CDR1 SGHVS and CDR2 FNYEAQ come from the germline V gene. This chain's CDR3 is CASSLVPGLAGTGELFF. For the CDR3, the DNA is TGTGCCAGCAGCTTAGTGCCGGGACTAGCGGGGACCGGGGAGCTGTTTTTT. Using reference TRBV7-6 and TRBJ2-2 for the parts outside the CDR3, the full variable domain is GAGVSQSPRYKVTKRGQDVALRCDPISGHVSLYWYRQALGQGPEFLTYFNYEAQQDKSGLPNDRFSAERPEGSISTLTIQRTEQRDSAMYRCASSLVPGLAGTGELFFGEGSRLTVL.